Presented here are 24 T cell receptor beta chains from one specimen sequenced in a study of identifying expanded T cells in peripheral blood. TCRdb's copy holds only in-frame clones and misses some; the assay was immunoSEQ multiplex PCR. The repertoire holds fewer than 110,000 clones, about 83% seen once, with 17% in the top ten. Sequences were obtained from blood. These receptors all stem from a person aged 18 to 70 in good health.

This chain links TRBV4-2 with TRBJ2-7, with 8 positions matching TRBD2. This CDR3 has 17 residues. Germline V gene lookup returns CDR1 LGHNA and CDR2 YNFKEQ. J was trimmed by 0 bases and V by 1 base; bases with no gene match: 8. CDR3 region: CASSQAWTSRSSYEQYF. The CDR3 DNA sequence: TGTGCCAGCAGCCAAGCCTGGACTAGCCGATCCTCCTACGAGCAGTACTTC.

The chain has TRBV7-2 and TRBJ1-6; no definite D call. In germline, CDR1 is SGHTA, CDR2 FQGNSA. Trimming removed 5 bases from V and 7 bases from J, with 12 bases in between. The CDR3 runs to 14 residues. CDR3 bases: TGTGCCAGCAGCCAATCCATGGCGAATTCACCCCTCCACTTT. As protein: CASSQSMANSPLHF.

This clone appeared a single time. The gene calls are TRBV20-1 and TRBJ1-1; D gene unclear. The CDR3 spans 11 residues. Trimming removed 5 bases at V and 4 bases at J, with 8 bases between. CDR1 DFQATT and CDR2 SNEGSKA come from the germline V gene (reference sequence). Here the CDR3 reads CSADTVTEAFF. The CDR3 region has the DNA TGCAGTGCTGATACTGTCACTGAAGCTTTCTTT.

This clone appeared a single time. The V call is TRBV19, the J call TRBJ1-1; D call uncertain. V was pared by 3 bases and J by 1 base, with 9 bases between. CDR1 and CDR2 from the germline V gene are LNHDA and SQIVND (reference sequence). The CDR3 has 14 amino acids. Here the CDR3 reads CASSMVGPNTEAFF. The CDR3 DNA reads as TGTGCCAGTAGTATGGTGGGTCCGAACACTGAAGCTTTCTTT.

The chain uses TRBV7-8 and TRBJ1-5; D uncertain. Trimming took off 1 base at V and 7 bases at J, with 17 bases between the two ends. Per germline, CDR1 SGHVS and CDR2 FQNEAQ. The CDR3 is made up of 16 amino acids. CDR3 residues: CASSLGPWSLVQPQHF. The CDR3 region has the DNA TGTGCCAGCAGCTTAGGGCCCTGGTCGCTAGTACAGCCCCAGCATTTT.

The genes are TRBV28 and TRBJ1-5; possibly TRBD1 for D (5 bases). This CDR3 region has 14 residues. Germline lookup yields CDR1 MDHEN and CDR2 SYDVKM. V lost 1 base and J lost 7, with 11 bases in between. CDR3 sequence (DNA): TGTGCCAGCAGTTTATCATCCGGGGGGCAGCCCCAGCATTTT. This codes for CASSLSSGGQPQHF. Full variable domain (outside the CDR3, taken from reference TRBV28 and TRBJ1-5): DVKVTQSSRYLVKRTGEKVFLECVQDMDHENMFWYRQDPGLGLRLIYFSYDVKMKEKGDIPEGYSVSREKKERFSLILESASTNQTSMYLCASSLSSGGQPQHFGDGTRLSIL.

The chain joins TRBV5-6 to TRBJ2-7; the D gene is possibly TRBD2 (5 bases). V lost 3 bases, J lost 9 bases, and 13 bases lay in between. Germline V lookup: CDR1 SGHDT, CDR2 YYEEEE. The CDR3 is made up of 12 amino acids. CDR3 amino acids: CASSWTVGVQYF. DNA for the CDR3: TGTGCCAGCAGCTGGACTGTTGGGGTGCAGTACTTC. Looking up the rest from reference TRBV5-6 and TRBJ2-7 gives the full variable domain: DAGVTQSPTHLIKTRGQQVTLRCSPKSGHDTVSWYQQALGQGPQFIFQYYEEEERQRGNFPDRFSGHQFPNYSSELNVNALLLGDSALYLCASSWTVGVQYFGPGTRLTVT.

CDR3 amino acids: CASSPTASTDTQYF. CDR3 nucleotide sequence: TGTGCCAGCAGCCCGACAGCTAGCACAGATACGCAGTATTTT. The chain carries TRBV6-5 and TRBJ2-3; tentatively, D is TRBD1 (5 bases). V was shortened by 6 bases and J by 0 bases, with 10 bases between the two germline ends. CDR1 is MNHEY, CDR2 SVGAGI, per germline. This CDR3 spans 14 amino acids.

In DNA, the CDR3 is TGTGCCAGCAGCTCCCGGGACGATAGAGGGACTGAAGCTTTCTTT. This codes for CASSSRDDRGTEAFF. V usage is TRBV7-9 and J usage is TRBJ1-1; tentatively, D is TRBD1 (5 bases). The CDR3 runs 15 residues. The germline CDR1 and CDR2 sequences are SEHNR and FQNEAQ (reference sequence). Deletions cut 4 bases from V and 5 bases from J, with 17 bases between.

The chain carries TRBV6-6 and TRBJ1-1; TRBD1 aligns across 7 bases. The junction had 9 bases not matched to a gene; V was cut back by 6 bases and J by 8 bases. CDR3 length equals 13 residues. CDR1 is MNHNY, CDR2 SVGAGI, per germline (reference sequence). The CDR3 is CASRLQGVGEAFF. The CDR3 DNA sequence: TGTGCCAGCAGGCTTCAGGGGGTGGGGGAAGCTTTCTTT.

Here the CDR3 DNA reads TGTGCCAGCAGCTTTTCCTCCACTAGCGGGGGAGTTGAGCAGTTCTTC. This gives the protein CASSFSSTSGGVEQFF. V is TRBV5-6 and J is TRBJ2-1, with 11 bases identical to TRBD2. The length of the CDR3 is 16 residues. Germline values: CDR1 SGHDT, CDR2 YYEEEE. J was trimmed by 9 bases and V by 2 bases; bases with no gene match: 10.

The chain recombines TRBV7-6 with TRBJ2-7, with 10 bases fitting TRBD1. From germline, CDR1 is SGHVS and CDR2 FNYEAQ. After removal of 1 base from V and 5 bases from J, the junction contained 2 bases not matched to a gene. This CDR3 has 14 residues. The CDR3 DNA follows: TGTGCCAGCAGCTTAGTAGGGACAGGGGACGAGCAGTACTTC. As protein: CASSLVGTGDEQYF.

This chain joins TRBV5-6 and TRBJ1-4; D remains ambiguous. Germline V gene data show CDR1 as SGHDT and CDR2 as YYEEEE. The V end lost 0 bases, the J end lost 5 bases, and 8 bases lay between the germline ends. The CDR3 contains 14 residues. The CDR3 DNA sequence: TGTGCCAGCAGCTTGGAAGGCAGCAATGAAAAACTGTTTTTT. Translation: CASSLEGSNEKLFF.

This clone was seen only once. The rearrangement joins TRBV9 to TRBJ2-1; TRBD1 aligns across 8 bases. The CDR3 length is 16 residues. CDR1 and CDR2 (germline): SGDLS, YYNGEE. V lost 5 bases, J lost 4 bases, and 11 bases stayed unmatched. CDR3 bases: TGTGCCAGCAGACCAATGACAGGGGAAAATTACAATGAGCAGTTCTTC. This sequence encodes CASRPMTGENYNEQFF.

The chain is built from TRBV4-1 and TRBJ2-1, with 8 positions matching TRBD2. Germline V gene sequence: CDR1 MGHRA, CDR2 YSYEKL. This CDR3 spans 15 amino acids. With 3 bases clipped from V and 6 bases from J, the junction kept 7 bases outside the gene matches. CDR3 sequence: CASSHKRGNPNEQFF. CDR3 in DNA: TGCGCCAGCAGCCACAAGCGGGGGAACCCCAATGAGCAGTTCTTC.

The CDR3 region is CASSPIGGGDEQFF. The CDR3 coding sequence is TGCGCCAGCAGCCCTATAGGGGGTGGGGATGAGCAGTTCTTC. This chain links TRBV5-1 with TRBJ2-1; a possible D gene is TRBD1 (6 bases). The germline V and J ends were trimmed by 4 bases and 8 bases, with 16 bases remaining between them. Per germline, CDR1 SGHRS and CDR2 YFSETQ. This CDR3 is 14 amino acids long.

The chain uses TRBV7-2 and TRBJ2-1; D is uncertain. CDR1 and CDR2 from the germline V gene are SGHTA and FQGNSA. CDR3 length equals 12 residues. Trimming took off 1 base at V and 6 bases at J, with 4 bases between the two ends. The CDR3 here is CASSLVLNEQFF. The DNA for the CDR3 is TGTGCCAGCAGCTTAGTCCTCAATGAGCAGTTCTTC.

The chain carries TRBV7-2 and TRBJ1-1; D possibly corresponds to TRBD1 (6 bases). Germline assignment: CDR1 SGHTA and CDR2 FQGNSA. The CDR3 has 18 amino acids. With 1 base removed from V and 0 bases from J, the gap between germline ends came to 18 bases. DNA of the CDR3: TGTGCCAGCAGCTTAGGGTTGGGAGTCGGACAGATGAACACTGAAGCTTTCTTT. Translating it yields CASSLGLGVGQMNTEAFF. Together with reference TRBV7-2 and TRBJ1-1, the CDR3 gives the full variable domain: GAGVSQSPSNKVTEKGKDVELRCDPISGHTALYWYRQSLGQGLEFLIYFQGNSAPDKSGLPSDRFSAERTGGSVSTLTIQRTQQEDSAVYLCASSLGLGVGQMNTEAFFGQGTRLTVV.

As regards this clone: One end of the junction does not line up with germline, which may come from a read error. This rearrangement joins TRBV6-6 to TRBJ2-7, with 7 bases identical to TRBD1. CDR3 size: 11 residues. Germline V gene sequence: CDR1 MNHNY, CDR2 SVGAGI (reference sequence). In nucleotides, the CDR3 is TGTGCCAGCAGCGATAGGACAGGTCGAAGCTTC. Its protein is CASSDRTGRSF.

This clone was counted a few times. The chain is built from TRBV5-1 and TRBJ2-2; 10 nucleotides match TRBD2. The junction had 7 bases not matched to a gene; V was cut back by 4 bases and J by 1 base. Germline CDR1 SGHRS, CDR2 YFSETQ. The CDR3 length is 17 residues. The CDR3 region has the DNA TGCGCCAGCAGCCCCCCCCGACTAGCGGGGAACACCGGGGAGCTGTTTTTT. Encoded protein: CASSPPRLAGNTGELFF. Together with reference TRBV5-1 and TRBJ2-2, the CDR3 gives the full variable domain: KAGVTQTPRYLIKTRGQQVTLSCSPISGHRSVSWYQQTPGQGLQFLFEYFSETQRNKGNFPGRFSGRQFSNSRSEMNVSTLELGDSALYLCASSPPRLAGNTGELFFGEGSRLTVL.

CDR3 nucleotides: TGTGCCAGCAGTGACCTGGGACAGGCACGATCGCAGTACTTC. This codes for CASSDLGQARSQYF. The gene calls are TRBV6-1 and TRBJ2-7, with 8 bases identical to TRBD1. After removal of 3 bases from V and 9 bases from J, the junction contained 10 bases not matched to a gene. CDR3 length equals 14 residues. Germline loops: CDR1 MNHNS, CDR2 SASEGT.

The chain couples TRBV6-6 to TRBJ2-2; D unclear. In germline, CDR1 is MNHNY, CDR2 SVGAGI (reference sequence). This CDR3 has 14 residues. The ends were cut back, 3 bases at V and 4 bases at J, with 9 bases in the middle. CDR3 nucleotides: TGTGCCAGCAGTTATTCAAGGGCCACCGGGGAGCTGTTTTTT. Translation: CASSYSRATGELFF.

CDR3 region: CASTSGVHVGEKLFF. For the CDR3, the DNA is TGCGCCAGTACCTCGGGGGTTCATGTGGGGGAAAAACTGTTTTTT. This sequence joins TRBV5-1 and TRBJ1-4; a weak D match, TRBD1 (5 bases). This CDR3 region has 15 residues. The V end was cut by 8 bases, the J end by 8 bases, with 22 bases between. CDR1 is SGHRS, CDR2 YFSETQ, per germline.

This sequence joins TRBV4-3 and TRBJ2-5, with 10 bases lining up with TRBD1. The CDR3 has 16 residues. The junction had 6 bases not matched to a gene; V was cut back by 3 bases and J by 2 bases. Germline lookup yields CDR1 LGHNA and CDR2 YSLEER. CDR3 coding DNA: TGCGCCAGCAGCCAGAACGGACAGGGGGGACAAGAGACCCAGTACTTC. Its protein is CASSQNGQGGQETQYF.